These 29 T cell receptor beta chains originate from one sample sequenced in a study of siplizumab effects on memory and regulatory T cells. Data came from immunoSEQ multiplex PCR; TCRdb stores just in-frame clones and leaves some out. The table has about 100,000 clones, approximately 94% seen once. The sequenced sample was non-Treg CD4+ T cells sorted from blood. The receptors here all came from a human donor in good health.

The chain is built from TRBV11-1 and TRBJ1-1, with 8 positions matching TRBD1. From germline, CDR1 is SGHAT and CDR2 FQDESV (reference sequence). This CDR3 has 13 amino acids. With V trimmed by 7 bases and J by 4 bases, 5 bases remained unmatched. The CDR3 DNA is TGTGCCAGCATGGACAGGGATTCCACTGAAGCTTTCTTT. Its translation is CASMDRDSTEAFF. Full variable domain (missing parts from reference TRBV11-1 and TRBJ1-1): EAEVAQSPRYKITEKSQAVAFWCDPISGHATLYWYRQILGQGPELLVQFQDESVVDDSQLPKDRFSAERLKGVDSTLKIQPAELGDSAMYLCASMDRDSTEAFFGQGTRLTVV.

Worth noting for this clone: Additional DNA sequences in this sample encode the identical CDR3. This chain joins TRBV1 and TRBJ2-2; the table's D call, TRBD2, was not checked against the DNA. TRBV1 is deemed a pseudogene. The CDR3 runs 18 residues. The DNA for the CDR3 is TGCACCAGCAGCCAAGAGTTAGGAGGTCGGGGGGGCACCGGGGAGCTGTTTTTT. This translates into CTSSQELGGRGGTGELFF.

The chain carries TRBV28 and TRBJ1-5; no firm D call. Germline V gene lookup returns CDR1 MDHEN and CDR2 SYDVKM. The CDR3 extends over 12 amino acids. Trimming removed 7 bases from V and 6 bases from J, with 10 bases in between. The CDR3 spells CASIGGIQPQHF. In DNA form, the CDR3 reads TGTGCCAGCATAGGCGGGATTCAGCCCCAGCATTTT.

The chain employs TRBV6-5 and TRBJ1-1, with TRBD1 identical over 7 bases. V was clipped by 2 bases and J by 7 bases; unmatched bases: 7. This CDR3 contains 14 residues. Looked up from germline, CDR1 is MNHEY and CDR2 is SVGAGI. The CDR3 spells CASSYRGQVIEAFF. The CDR3 DNA reads as TGTGCCAGCAGTTACCGCGGACAGGTGATTGAAGCTTTCTTT.

The chain joins TRBV29-1 to TRBJ2-6; D gene ambiguous. The germline CDR1 and CDR2 sequences are SQVTM and ANQGSEA. V was pared by 0 bases and J by 2 bases, with 5 bases between. The CDR3 runs to 14 residues. CDR3 nucleotides: TGCAGCGTTGAAGAGGTACCTGGGGCCAACGTCCTGACTTTC. Encoded protein: CSVEEVPGANVLTF. Combining the CDR3 with reference TRBV29-1 and TRBJ2-6 gives the whole variable domain SAVISQKPSRDICQRGTSLTIQCQVDSQVTMMFWYRQQPGQSLTLIATANQGSEATYESGFVIDKFPISRPNLTFSTLTVSNMSPEDSSIYLCSVEEVPGANVLTFGAGSRLTVL.

This chain uses TRBV19 with TRBJ2-1, with D possibly TRBD1 on 5 matching bases. Germline CDR1 LNHDA, CDR2 SQIVND (reference sequence). This CDR3 is 15 amino acids long. V was cut by 6 bases and J by 6 bases, with 18 bases left in between. In nucleotides, the CDR3 is TGTGCCAGTAGACGCACGGACAAGCGCGTCAATGAGCAGTTCTTC. Translating it yields CASRRTDKRVNEQFF.

The chain carries TRBV6-5 and TRBJ1-5, with 8 nucleotides matching TRBD1. Germline V gene data show CDR1 as MNHEY and CDR2 as SVGAGI. The CDR3 length is 13 residues. Trimming cost V 6 bases and J 4 bases; bases outside gene matches: 2. CDR3 residues: CASSRTGNQPQHF. In nucleotides, the CDR3 is TGTGCCAGCAGCAGGACAGGGAATCAGCCCCAGCATTTT.

The V and J genes are TRBV7-3 and TRBJ1-1, with D uncertain. Trimming left V 4 bases short and J 4 bases short, with 13 bases between. Germline-derived CDR1 and CDR2 are SGHTA and FQGTGA. This CDR3 is built from 14 residues. CDR3 protein: CASSSDGFATEAFF. The CDR3 bases are TGTGCCAGCAGCTCTGACGGGTTCGCCACTGAAGCTTTCTTT.

This clone was seen more than once but under ten times. The CDR3 spells CASSGREWGSTDTQYF. The CDR3 coding sequence is TGTGCCAGTAGTGGACGGGAATGGGGCTCCACAGATACGCAGTATTTT. The V gene is TRBV19, the J gene TRBJ2-3; D tentatively fits TRBD1 or TRBD2 (5 bases each). Germline V lookup: CDR1 LNHDA, CDR2 SQIVND (reference sequence). V was clipped by 5 bases and J by 2 bases, with 17 bases between them. The CDR3 runs to 16 residues.

The J gene is TRBJ1-6, the V gene TRBV6-6, with 7 bases lining up with TRBD1. This CDR3 has 16 amino acids. V lost 6 bases, J lost 13 bases, and 18 bases stayed unmatched. Per the germline V gene, CDR1 is MNHNY and CDR2 is SVGAGI (reference sequence). The CDR3 reads CASRGAGGRGYPPLHF. In DNA, the CDR3 is TGTGCCAGCAGGGGAGCCGGAGGCAGGGGGTATCCCCCCCTCCACTTT.

The rearrangement uses TRBV7-3 and TRBJ2-2; weak D call: TRBD1 (5 bases). Germline-derived CDR1 and CDR2 are SGHTA and FQGTGA. The V and J ends lost 0 bases and 6 bases respectively, with 14 bases between them. The CDR3 covers 16 residues. The CDR3 sequence: CASSLTPSKGAGELFF. In nucleotides, the CDR3 is TGTGCCAGCAGCTTAACCCCCTCCAAAGGGGCCGGGGAGCTGTTTTTT.

This sequence joins TRBV20-1 and TRBJ2-3; D unresolved. The germline gives CDR1 DFQATT, CDR2 SNEGSKA (reference sequence). With 5 bases removed from V and 5 bases from J, the gap between germline ends came to 5 bases. The CDR3 contains 10 residues. The CDR3, as DNA: TGCAGTGCTGGGGAAGATACGCAGTATTTT. The encoded protein is CSAGEDTQYF.

The V call is TRBV4-1, the J call TRBJ2-4; 12 bases agree with TRBD2. The CDR3 runs to 16 residues. Per the germline V gene, CDR1 is MGHRA and CDR2 is YSYEKL. V shed 2 bases and J 8 bases; nucleotides not matched to a gene: 7. CDR3 region: CASSQWTSGTVYIQYF. The CDR3 bases are TGCGCCAGCAGCCAATGGACTAGCGGGACCGTATACATTCAGTACTTC.

The V and J genes are TRBV4-1 and TRBJ1-1; D call uncertain. The V end lost 5 bases, the J end lost 4 bases, and 14 bases lay between the germline ends. Germline CDR1 reads MGHRA; CDR2 reads YSYEKL. The CDR3 is made up of 14 amino acids. CDR3 protein: CASSSPTMGTEAFF. CDR3 sequence (DNA): TGCGCCAGCAGCTCACCTACGATGGGCACTGAAGCTTTCTTT.

The chain recombines TRBV5-4 with TRBJ1-1, with TRBD1 matching 10 bases. Germline V gene data show CDR1 as SGHNT and CDR2 as YYREEE (reference sequence). The CDR3 consists of 14 residues. With V trimmed by 4 bases and J by 5 bases, 5 bases remained unmatched. This CDR3 reads CASSSGQGDTEAFF. DNA for the CDR3: TGTGCCAGCAGCAGTGGACAGGGGGATACTGAAGCTTTCTTT.

V is TRBV6-6 and J is TRBJ2-7; weak D call: TRBD2 (6 bases). Germline loops: CDR1 MNHNY, CDR2 SVGAGI (reference sequence). CDR3 size: 16 residues. V was trimmed by 4 bases and J by 7 bases, leaving 23 bases between them. Here the CDR3 DNA reads TGTGCCAGCAGTTGGACCCCTAGCGAACGGGGAATAGAGCAGTACTTC. Protein sequence: CASSWTPSERGIEQYF.

This chain links TRBV4-2 with TRBJ2-3; TRBD2 agrees at 13 bases. The CDR3 contains 18 residues. Germline V lookup: CDR1 LGHNA, CDR2 YNFKEQ. Losses at the gene ends were 4 bases for V and 1 base for J; bases not matched to a gene: 8. CDR3 nucleotide sequence: TGTGCCAGCAGCCTCACCCTACTAGCGGGGGGGGGCACAGATACGCAGTATTTT. Its protein is CASSLTLLAGGGTDTQYF.

The chain combines TRBV12-5 with TRBJ1-2; D might be TRBD1 (6 bases). V was cut by 6 bases and J by 4 bases, with 21 bases left in between. The CDR3 runs to 16 residues. Germline loops: CDR1 LGHNT, CDR2 FRNRAP. The CDR3 is CASGHRRTVEGYGYTF. Written as DNA, the CDR3 is TGTGCTAGTGGCCACCGTCGGACAGTTGAGGGCTATGGCTACACCTTC. The variable domain in full, completed from reference TRBV12-5 and TRBJ1-2, reads DARVTQTPRHKVTEMGQEVTMRCQPILGHNTVFWYRQTMMQGLELLAYFRNRAPLDDSGMPKDRFSAEMPDATLATLKIQPSEPRDSAVYFCASGHRRTVEGYGYTFGSGTRLTVV.

On this clone: The limits of the CDR3 on the DNA are not certain, so only TCRdb's listed CDR3 is given. The chain is built from TRBV6-5 and TRBJ2-1; the DNA was not used to check the table's D call, TRBD2. The germline gives CDR1 MNHEY, CDR2 SVGAGI. Termini included, the CDR3 measures 16 amino acids. CDR3 sequence reads: CASSSSGLAAYNEQFF.

The DNA of the CDR3 is TGCGCCAGCAGGATGGAAGAGTTTGGTGGCTACACCTTC. This codes for CASRMEEFGGYTF. The chain links TRBV5-1 to TRBJ1-2; no firm D call. The CDR3 runs to 13 residues. Germline-derived CDR1 and CDR2 are SGHRS and YFSETQ. Trimming stripped 5 bases from V and 7 bases from J, with 15 bases between.

The chain couples TRBV5-1 to TRBJ2-3; TRBD1 matches 7 bases. Per germline, CDR1 SGHRS and CDR2 YFSETQ. This CDR3 is 13 amino acids long. V was pared by 5 bases and J by 0 bases, with 0 bases of the junction left unmatched. CDR3 nucleotides: TGCGCCAGCAGGACAGGGAGCACAGATACGCAGTATTTT. Translation: CASRTGSTDTQYF.

The chain uses TRBV18 and TRBJ2-7; D unclear. The CDR3 contains 13 residues. The germline V gene encodes CDR1 KGHSH and CDR2 LQKENI. V dropped 3 bases and J dropped 2 bases, with 8 bases sitting between them. CDR3 amino acids: CASSPRNPYEQYF. CDR3 nucleotide sequence: TGTGCCAGCTCACCTCGTAACCCCTACGAGCAGTACTTC.

This clone came up a few times. The rearrangement links TRBV5-6 to TRBJ1-4; 7 bases are a match to TRBD1. The CDR3 contains 17 residues. V was pared by 4 bases and J by 6 bases, with 15 bases of the junction left unmatched. Germline-derived CDR1 and CDR2 are SGHDT and YYEEEE. CDR3: CASSIRGHNTGDEKLFF. As DNA, the CDR3 is TGTGCCAGCAGCATCCGGGGACACAACACAGGGGATGAAAAACTGTTTTTT.

The chain employs TRBV6-1 and TRBJ2-2; TRBD2 matches 11 bases. V shed 4 bases and J 4 bases; nucleotides not matched to a gene: 5. Germline V lookup: CDR1 MNHNS, CDR2 SASEGT. The CDR3 is 16 amino acids. The CDR3 loop reads CASSALLAGVTGELFF. DNA of the CDR3: TGTGCCAGCAGTGCTCTACTAGCGGGGGTCACCGGGGAGCTGTTTTTT.

The chain couples TRBV7-9 to TRBJ1-1, with TRBD1 matching 12 bases. Trimming removed 8 bases from V and 0 bases from J; junction bases left unmatched: 7. CDR1 is SEHNR, CDR2 FQNEAQ, per germline (reference sequence). The CDR3 extends over 16 amino acids. CDR3 residues: CASQLGTGGLNTEAFF. The CDR3 bases are TGTGCCAGCCAGCTTGGGACAGGGGGCTTGAACACTGAAGCTTTCTTT.

This chain connects TRBV7-2 to TRBJ2-5; the match to TRBD1 covers 9 bases. The CDR3 is made up of 14 amino acids. Germline CDR1 and CDR2: SGHTA and FQGNSA. After removal of 1 base from V and 3 bases from J, the junction contained 0 bases not matched to a gene. In DNA form, the CDR3 reads TGTGCCAGCAGCTTAGGGACAGGGGAAGAGACCCAGTACTTC. Translating gives CASSLGTGEETQYF.

The chain employs TRBV9 and TRBJ2-6; TRBD1 matches 9 bases. V lost 3 bases, J lost 0 bases, and 1 base stayed unmatched. The CDR3 covers 16 residues. Germline values: CDR1 SGDLS, CDR2 YYNGEE. The DNA for the CDR3 is TGTGCCAGCAGCGCGACAGGGGGCTCTGGGGCCAACGTCCTGACTTTC. Its translation is CASSATGGSGANVLTF. Full variable domain (remainder filled in from reference TRBV9 and TRBJ2-6): DSGVTQTPKHLITATGQRVTLRCSPRSGDLSVYWYQQSLDQGLQFLIQYYNGEERAKGNILERFSAQQFPDLHSELNLSSLELGDSALYFCASSATGGSGANVLTFGAGSRLTVL.

The V gene is TRBV27, the J gene TRBJ1-5; TRBD1 matches 10 bases. After removal of 6 bases from V and 7 bases from J, the junction contained 9 bases not matched to a gene. Germline CDR1 reads MNHEY; CDR2 reads SMNVEV (reference sequence). CDR3 length: 15 amino acids. The CDR3 bases are TGTGCCAGCAGCACCGGGACAGGGGTTGTGCAGCCCCAGCATTTT. Translating it yields CASSTGTGVVQPQHF.

The chain employs TRBV11-2 and TRBJ2-7; the D is unclear. Germline V gives CDR1 SGHAT, CDR2 FQNNGV. V was trimmed by 10 bases and J by 0 bases, leaving 16 bases between them. This CDR3 comprises 14 residues. The CDR3 region is CATLGSESSYEQYF. In nucleotides, the CDR3 is TGTGCCACCCTAGGAAGCGAGAGCTCCTACGAGCAGTACTTC.